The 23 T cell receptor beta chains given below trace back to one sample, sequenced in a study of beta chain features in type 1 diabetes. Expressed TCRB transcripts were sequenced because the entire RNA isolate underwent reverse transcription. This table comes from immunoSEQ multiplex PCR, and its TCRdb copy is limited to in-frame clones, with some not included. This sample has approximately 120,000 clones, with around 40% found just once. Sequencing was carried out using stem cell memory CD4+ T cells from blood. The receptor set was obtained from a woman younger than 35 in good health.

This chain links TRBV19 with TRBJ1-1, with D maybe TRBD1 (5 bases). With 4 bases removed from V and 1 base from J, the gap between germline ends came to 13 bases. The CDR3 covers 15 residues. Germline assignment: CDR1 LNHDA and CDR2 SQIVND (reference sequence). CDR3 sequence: CASSTRQLRNTEAFF. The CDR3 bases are TGTGCCAGTAGTACCCGACAGCTAAGGAACACTGAAGCTTTCTTT.

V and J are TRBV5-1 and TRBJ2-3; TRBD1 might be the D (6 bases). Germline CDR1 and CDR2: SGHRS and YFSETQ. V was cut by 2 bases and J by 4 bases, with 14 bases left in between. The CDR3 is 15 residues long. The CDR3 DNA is TGCGCCAGCAGCTTACAGGGCAGTATACCAGATACGCAGTATTTT. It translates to CASSLQGSIPDTQYF.

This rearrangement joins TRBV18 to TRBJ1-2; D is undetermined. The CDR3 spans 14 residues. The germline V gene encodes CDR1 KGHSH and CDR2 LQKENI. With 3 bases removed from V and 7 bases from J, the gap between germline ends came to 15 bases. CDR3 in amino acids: CASSPRSDRGGYTF. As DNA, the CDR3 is TGTGCCAGCTCACCCCGGTCCGACCGCGGTGGCTACACCTTC.

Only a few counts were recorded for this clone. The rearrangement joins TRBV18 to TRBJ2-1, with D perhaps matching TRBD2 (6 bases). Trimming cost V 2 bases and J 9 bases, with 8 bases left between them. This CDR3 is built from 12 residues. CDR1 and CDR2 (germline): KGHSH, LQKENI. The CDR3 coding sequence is TGTGCCAGCTCACCAGGGGGGAGTGAGCAGTTCTTC. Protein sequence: CASSPGGSEQFF.

The CDR3 DNA sequence: TGTGCCAGGAAGTCTCCACGGGACAGAAACTATGGCTACACCTTC. Residues: CARKSPRDRNYGYTF. The chain employs TRBV6-5 and TRBJ1-2, with 7 bases identical to TRBD1. CDR3 length: 15 residues. From germline, CDR1 is MNHEY and CDR2 SVGAGI. The trim removed 9 bases at V and 2 bases at J, leaving 12 bases unmatched.

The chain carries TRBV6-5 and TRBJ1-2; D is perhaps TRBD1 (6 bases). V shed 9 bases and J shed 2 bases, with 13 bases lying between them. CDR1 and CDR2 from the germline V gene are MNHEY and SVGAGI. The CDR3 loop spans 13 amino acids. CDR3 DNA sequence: TGTGCCAGACGCGATGGGGGCAACTATGGCTACACCTTC. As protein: CARRDGGNYGYTF.

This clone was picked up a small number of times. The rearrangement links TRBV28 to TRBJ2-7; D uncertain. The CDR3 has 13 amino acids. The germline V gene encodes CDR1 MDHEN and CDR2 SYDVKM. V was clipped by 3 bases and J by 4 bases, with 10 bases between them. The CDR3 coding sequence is TGTGCCAGCAGTTTGAGGTGGCGGTACGAGCAGTACTTC. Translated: CASSLRWRYEQYF.

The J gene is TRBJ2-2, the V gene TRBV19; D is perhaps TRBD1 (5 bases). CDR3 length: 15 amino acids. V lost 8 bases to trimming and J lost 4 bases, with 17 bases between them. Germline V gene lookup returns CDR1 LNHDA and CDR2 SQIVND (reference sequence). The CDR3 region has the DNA TGTGCCAGTTACGGCAGGGAAGGTGGCACCGGGGAGCTGTTTTTT. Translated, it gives CASYGREGGTGELFF.

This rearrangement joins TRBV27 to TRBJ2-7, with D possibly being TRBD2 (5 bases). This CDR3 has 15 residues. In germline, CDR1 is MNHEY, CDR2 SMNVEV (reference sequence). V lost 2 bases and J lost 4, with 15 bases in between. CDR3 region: CASSLRLGVVYEQYF. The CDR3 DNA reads TGTGCCAGCAGTTTAAGGCTCGGGGTGGTATACGAGCAGTACTTC.

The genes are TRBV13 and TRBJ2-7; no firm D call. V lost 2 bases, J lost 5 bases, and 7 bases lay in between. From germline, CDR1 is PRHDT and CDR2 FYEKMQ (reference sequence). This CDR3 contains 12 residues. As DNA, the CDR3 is TGTGCCAGCAGCTTAAGAGCCAACGAGCAGTACTTC. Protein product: CASSLRANEQYF. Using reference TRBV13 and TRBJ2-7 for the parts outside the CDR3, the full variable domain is AAGVIQSPRHLIKEKRETATLKCYPIPRHDTVYWYQQGPGQDPQFLISFYEKMQSDKGSIPDRFSAQQFSDYHSELNMSSLELGDSALYFCASSLRANEQYFGPGTRLTVT.

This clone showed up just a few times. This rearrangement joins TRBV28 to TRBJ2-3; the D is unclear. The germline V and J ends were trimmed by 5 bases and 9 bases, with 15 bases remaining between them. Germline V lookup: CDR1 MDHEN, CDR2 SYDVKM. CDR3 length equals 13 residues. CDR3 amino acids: CASSLPHFKTQYF. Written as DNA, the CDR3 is TGTGCCAGCAGTCTACCCCACTTTAAAACGCAGTATTTT.

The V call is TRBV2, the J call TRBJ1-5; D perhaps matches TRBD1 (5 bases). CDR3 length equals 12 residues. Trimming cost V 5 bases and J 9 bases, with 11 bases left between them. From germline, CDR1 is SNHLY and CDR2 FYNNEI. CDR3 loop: CASSRDYRPQHF. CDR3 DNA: TGTGCCAGCAGTCGGGACTACAGGCCCCAGCATTTT.

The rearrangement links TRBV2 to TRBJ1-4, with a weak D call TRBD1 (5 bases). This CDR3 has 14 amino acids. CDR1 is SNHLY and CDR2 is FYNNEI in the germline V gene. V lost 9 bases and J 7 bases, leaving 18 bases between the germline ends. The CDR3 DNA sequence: TGTGCCAGTACCAGGAGCAGGGTTGGTGAAAAACTGTTTTTT. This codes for CASTRSRVGEKLFF.

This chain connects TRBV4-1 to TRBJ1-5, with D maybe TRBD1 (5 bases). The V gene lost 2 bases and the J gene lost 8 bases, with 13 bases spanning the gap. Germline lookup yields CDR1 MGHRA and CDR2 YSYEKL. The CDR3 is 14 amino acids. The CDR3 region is CASSQIAGQEPQHF. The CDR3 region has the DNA TGCGCCAGCAGCCAAATTGCAGGGCAAGAGCCCCAGCATTTT.

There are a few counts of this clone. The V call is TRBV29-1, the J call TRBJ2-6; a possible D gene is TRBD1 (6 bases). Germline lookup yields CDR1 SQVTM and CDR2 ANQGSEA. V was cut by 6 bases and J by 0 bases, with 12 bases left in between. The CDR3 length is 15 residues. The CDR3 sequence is CSVGAGSSGANVLTF. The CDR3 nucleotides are TGCAGCGTGGGGGCAGGTAGCTCTGGGGCCAACGTCCTGACTTTC.

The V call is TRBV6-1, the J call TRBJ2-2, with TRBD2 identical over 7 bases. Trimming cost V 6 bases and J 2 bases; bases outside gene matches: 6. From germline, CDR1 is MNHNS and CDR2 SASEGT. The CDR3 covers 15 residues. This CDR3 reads CASSLTSRNTGELFF. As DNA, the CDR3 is TGTGCCAGCAGCCTGACTAGCCGAAACACCGGGGAGCTGTTTTTT.

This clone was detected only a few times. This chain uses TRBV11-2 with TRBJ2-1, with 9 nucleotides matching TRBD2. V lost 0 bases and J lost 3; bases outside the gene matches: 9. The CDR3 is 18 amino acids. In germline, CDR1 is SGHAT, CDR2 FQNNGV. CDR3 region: CASSLDPPLAGLYNEQFF. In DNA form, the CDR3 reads TGTGCCAGCAGCTTAGATCCCCCGCTAGCGGGACTCTACAATGAGCAGTTCTTC.

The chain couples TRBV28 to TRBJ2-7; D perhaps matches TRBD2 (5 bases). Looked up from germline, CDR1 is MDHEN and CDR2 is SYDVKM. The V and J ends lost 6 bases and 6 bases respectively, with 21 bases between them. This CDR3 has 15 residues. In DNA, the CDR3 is TGTGCCAGCAGCCTTCGACTGACGGGAAACGGCGAGCAGTACTTC. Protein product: CASSLRLTGNGEQYF.

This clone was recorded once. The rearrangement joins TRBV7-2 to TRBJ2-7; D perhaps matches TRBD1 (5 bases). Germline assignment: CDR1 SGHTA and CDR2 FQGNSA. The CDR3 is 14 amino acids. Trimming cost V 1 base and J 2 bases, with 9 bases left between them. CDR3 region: CASSLDQGPYEQYF. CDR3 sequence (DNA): TGTGCCAGCAGCTTAGACCAGGGTCCCTACGAGCAGTACTTC. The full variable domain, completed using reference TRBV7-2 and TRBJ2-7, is GAGVSQSPSNKVTEKGKDVELRCDPISGHTALYWYRQSLGQGLEFLIYFQGNSAPDKSGLPSDRFSAERTGGSVSTLTIQRTQQEDSAVYLCASSLDQGPYEQYFGPGTRLTVT.

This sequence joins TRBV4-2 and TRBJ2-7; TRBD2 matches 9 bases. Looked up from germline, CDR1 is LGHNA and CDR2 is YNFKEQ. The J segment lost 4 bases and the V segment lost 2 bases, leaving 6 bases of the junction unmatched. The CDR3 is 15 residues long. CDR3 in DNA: TGTGCCAGCAGCCAACTAGCGGGATTCTGGTACGAGCAGTACTTC. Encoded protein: CASSQLAGFWYEQYF.

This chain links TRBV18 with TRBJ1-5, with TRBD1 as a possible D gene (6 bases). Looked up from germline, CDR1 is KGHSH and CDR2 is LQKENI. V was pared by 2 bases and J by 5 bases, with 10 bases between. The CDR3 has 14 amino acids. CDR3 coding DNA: TGTGCCAGCTCACCAGCAGGGGATCATCAGCCCCAGCATTTT. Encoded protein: CASSPAGDHQPQHF.

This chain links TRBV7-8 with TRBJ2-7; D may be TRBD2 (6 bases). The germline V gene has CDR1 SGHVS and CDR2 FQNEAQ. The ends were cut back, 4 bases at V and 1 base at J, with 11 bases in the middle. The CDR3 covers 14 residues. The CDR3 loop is CASSSYRGSYEQYF. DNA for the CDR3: TGTGCCAGCAGCTCATACCGGGGGTCCTACGAGCAGTACTTC.

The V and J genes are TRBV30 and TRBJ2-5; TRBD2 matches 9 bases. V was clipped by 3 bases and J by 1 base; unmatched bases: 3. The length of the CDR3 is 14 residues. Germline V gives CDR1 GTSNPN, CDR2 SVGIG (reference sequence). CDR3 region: CAWRRLAAQETQYF. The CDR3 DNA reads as TGTGCCTGGAGGAGACTAGCGGCCCAAGAGACCCAGTACTTC.